The rows below give T cell receptor beta chains drawn from one sample of a study of spatial heterogeneity in lung cancer. TCRdb itself ran the 5' RACE reads through MiXCR, one entry per CDR3 protein. The sample has some 120,000 distinct CDR3 sequences, 9% to 15% seen once. Specimen: PBMCs, collected at follow-up. Receptors originate from a male donor with early-stage non-small cell lung cancer. The CDR3 runs from the conserved cysteine through the conserved F or W. Fields, in order: clone size, D gene, J gene, V gene, CDR3 DNA, CDR3 protein. A D gene is named only where the DNA matches it firmly. Clone size, where shown, is once, few, many, or a class for clones that have expanded.

abundance: few; d_gene: NA; j_gene: TRBJ2-1; v_gene: TRBV7-3; CDR3nt: TGTGCCAGCAGCCAAACAGGGTCAGGCGAGCAGTTCTTC; CDR3aa: CASSQTGSGEQFF
abundance: few; d_gene: NA; j_gene: TRBJ2-6; v_gene: TRBV28; CDR3nt: TGTGCCAGCAGGACACGGCGCCCTGGGGCCAACGTCCTGACTTTC; CDR3aa: CASRTRRPGANVLTF
abundance: many; d_gene: TRBD1; j_gene: TRBJ1-5; v_gene: TRBV7-2; CDR3nt: TGTGCCAGCAGCCCAGACAGGGCTCAGCCCCAGCATTTT; CDR3aa: CASSPDRAQPQHF
abundance: many; d_gene: NA; j_gene: TRBJ1-4; v_gene: TRBV6-1; CDR3nt: TGTGCCAGCAGTGACCCCAAACGCGGACAGATTGCAACTAATGAAAAACTGTTTTTT; CDR3aa: CASSDPKRGQIATNEKLFF
abundance: NA; d_gene: NA; j_gene: TRBJ1-1; v_gene: TRBV28; CDR3nt: TGTGCCAGCAGGTACGGACTCCCCAACACTGAAGCTTTCTTT; CDR3aa: CASRYGLPNTEAFF
abundance: many; d_gene: NA; j_gene: TRBJ1-5; v_gene: TRBV7-2; CDR3nt: TGTGCCAGCAGCTTAGCGCTCAAAGGAAGCAATCAGCCCCAGCATTTT; CDR3aa: CASSLALKGSNQPQHF
abundance: few; d_gene: NA; j_gene: TRBJ1-3; v_gene: TRBV3-1; CDR3nt: TGTGCCAGCAGCCTCGAAAGACCAACTGGAAACACCATATATTTT; CDR3aa: CASSLERPTGNTIYF
abundance: many; d_gene: NA; j_gene: TRBJ1-5; v_gene: TRBV7-2; CDR3nt: TGTGCCAGCAGCTTAGGCGGGTCTCGACAGGACAATCAGCCCCAGCATTTT; CDR3aa: CASSLGGSRQDNQPQHF
abundance: many; d_gene: TRBD1; j_gene: TRBJ2-6; v_gene: TRBV4-1; CDR3nt: TGCGCCAGCACCCCGACAGGGATCGGGGCCAACGTCCTGACTTTC; CDR3aa: CASTPTGIGANVLTF
abundance: NA; d_gene: NA; j_gene: TRBJ2-7; v_gene: TRBV11-2; CDR3nt: TGTGCCAGCAGCAAGAACAGCGGTAGGATCAGCGAGCAGTACTTC; CDR3aa: CASSKNSGRISEQYF
abundance: few; d_gene: NA; j_gene: TRBJ2-1; v_gene: TRBV27; CDR3nt: TGTGCCAGCGGTAAGTTTTGGAACGATGAGCAGTTCTTC; CDR3aa: CASGKFWNDEQFF
abundance: NA; d_gene: TRBD2; j_gene: TRBJ2-7; v_gene: TRBV27; CDR3nt: TGTGCCAGCAGTCCCCGGACTAGCGGGGGCTACGAGCAGTACTTC; CDR3aa: CASSPRTSGGYEQYF
abundance: many; d_gene: NA; j_gene: TRBJ2-7; v_gene: TRBV20-1; CDR3nt: TGCAGTGCTACCGGGGGGCCGAGCTCCTACGAGCAGTACTTC; CDR3aa: CSATGGPSSYEQYF
abundance: many; d_gene: NA; j_gene: TRBJ1-2; v_gene: TRBV12-3/TRBV12-4; CDR3nt: TGTGCCAGCAGTCCCGGCTATGGCTACACCTTC; CDR3aa: CASSPGYGYTF
abundance: NA; d_gene: NA; j_gene: TRBJ2-5; v_gene: TRBV19; CDR3nt: TGTGCCAGTAGCCCCCGAGGGTCAGGGGGGAAAGAGACCCAGTACTTC; CDR3aa: CASSPRGSGGKETQYF
abundance: few; d_gene: NA; j_gene: TRBJ1-3; v_gene: TRBV10-2; CDR3nt: TGCGCCAGCAGTGAGGTGGCAGGAGCTGGAAACACCATATATTTT; CDR3aa: CASSEVAGAGNTIYF
abundance: many; d_gene: NA; j_gene: TRBJ2-5; v_gene: TRBV7-7; CDR3nt: TGTGCTAGCAGCTCTTCTGGGACCCAGTACTTC; CDR3aa: CASSSSGTQYF
abundance: NA; d_gene: NA; j_gene: TRBJ2-2; v_gene: TRBV12-3/TRBV12-4; CDR3nt: TGTGCCAGCAGCCGGGGACGGGGAGCTTCGAGCACCGGGGAGCTGTTTTTT; CDR3aa: CASSRGRGASSTGELFF
abundance: few; d_gene: TRBD1; j_gene: TRBJ2-1; v_gene: TRBV18; CDR3nt: TGTGCCAGCTCACCCGGACAGGACAATGAGCAGTTCTTC; CDR3aa: CASSPGQDNEQFF
abundance: few; d_gene: NA; j_gene: TRBJ2-1; v_gene: TRBV19; CDR3nt: TGTGCCAGTAGTGCGGGACTCATTCTCGATGAGCAGTTCTTC; CDR3aa: CASSAGLILDEQFF
abundance: many; d_gene: TRBD1; j_gene: TRBJ1-1; v_gene: TRBV18; CDR3nt: TGTGCCAGCTCCCGGGACAGGGACAGGACTGAAGCTTTCTTT; CDR3aa: CASSRDRDRTEAFF
abundance: few; d_gene: TRBD1; j_gene: TRBJ1-3; v_gene: TRBV2; CDR3nt: TGTGCCAGCATGCGACAGGGGAGATATACTGGAAACACCATATATTTT; CDR3aa: CASMRQGRYTGNTIYF
abundance: few; d_gene: TRBD1; j_gene: TRBJ1-1; v_gene: TRBV2; CDR3nt: TGTGCCAGCAGTGGGTGGGCAGGGGGACTGACTGAAGCTTTCTTT; CDR3aa: CASSGWAGGLTEAFF
abundance: many; d_gene: TRBD1; j_gene: TRBJ1-4; v_gene: TRBV10-3; CDR3nt: TGTGCCATCAGTACCGGGACAGGGGCAAATGAAAAACTGTTTTTT; CDR3aa: CAISTGTGANEKLFF
abundance: many; d_gene: NA; j_gene: TRBJ2-1; v_gene: TRBV7-8; CDR3nt: TGTGCCAGCAGCTATGGGGGTTTGGGAGACAATGAGCAGTTCTTC; CDR3aa: CASSYGGLGDNEQFF
abundance: few; d_gene: TRBD2; j_gene: TRBJ2-1; v_gene: TRBV2; CDR3nt: TGTGCCAGCAGTCCTAGCGGGGGAGACAATGAGCAGTTCTTC; CDR3aa: CASSPSGGDNEQFF
abundance: NA; d_gene: NA; j_gene: TRBJ1-6; v_gene: TRBV5-6; CDR3nt: TGTGCCAGCAGCTTGGCGCAGGGCTATAATTCACCCCTCCACTTT; CDR3aa: CASSLAQGYNSPLHF
abundance: few; d_gene: NA; j_gene: TRBJ1-5; v_gene: TRBV29-1; CDR3nt: TGCAGCGTTCTAACAGGGAGTGATCAGCCCCAGCATTTT; CDR3aa: CSVLTGSDQPQHF
abundance: few; d_gene: NA; j_gene: TRBJ2-7; v_gene: TRBV10-3; CDR3nt: TGTGCCATCAGTGAGGGGGCGAGAACCTACGAGCAGTACTTC; CDR3aa: CAISEGARTYEQYF
abundance: NA; d_gene: NA; j_gene: TRBJ2-3; v_gene: TRBV15; CDR3nt: TGTGCCACCAGCAGAGCGAGGGGGGCCTACACAGATACGCAGTATTTT; CDR3aa: CATSRARGAYTDTQYF
abundance: NA; d_gene: NA; j_gene: TRBJ2-3; v_gene: TRBV9; CDR3nt: TGTGCCAGCAGCGTAAATGTGGGCCCAGATACGCAGTATTTT; CDR3aa: CASSVNVGPDTQYF
abundance: many; d_gene: TRBD2; j_gene: TRBJ2-5; v_gene: TRBV30; CDR3nt: TGTGCCTGGGACCGGGCGGGGGGCCAAGAGACCCAGTACTTC; CDR3aa: CAWDRAGGQETQYF
abundance: few; d_gene: NA; j_gene: TRBJ1-2; v_gene: TRBV7-2; CDR3nt: TGTGCCAGCAGCTTAGATCCCCTGCGAAGGGACTATGGCTACACCTTC; CDR3aa: CASSLDPLRRDYGYTF
abundance: few; d_gene: NA; j_gene: TRBJ2-2; v_gene: TRBV24-1; CDR3nt: TGTGCCACCAGTGATTTGCAAGGGAGCGGGGAGCTGTTTTTT; CDR3aa: CATSDLQGSGELFF